This T cell receptor (beta chain) originates from a study of CXCR3-negative and CXCR3-positive naive CD8 T cells. It was by 5' RACE with UMI labels that the TRB cDNA libraries were prepared. TCRdb reprocessed the 5' RACE reads and reports one entry per CDR3 protein, with no DNA. Reported are fewer than 55,000 distinct CDR3 sequences; the ten largest clones contain over 1.2%. CD45RO-CCR7+CD27+CD95- marked naive CD8+ T cells. This TCR came from a human donor in good health. Some clones in this sample may be carry-over from other donors' samples. The sample comprised naive CXCR3- CD8+ T cells from blood. As to subset: CD45RO-CCR7+CD27+CD95- naive CD8+ T cells lacking CXCR3 (TNR3-).

CDR3 residues: CASSRYGINTEAFF. The chain employs TRBV19 and TRBJ1-1. This CDR3 is built from 14 residues. Germline V gene data show CDR1 as LNHDA and CDR2 as SQIVND (reference sequence).